The clone carrying this TCR beta chain was seen a few times. Its antigen is still unknown. Sorting produced populations that all topped 98% purity. The source of the sample is a study of beta chain features in type 1 diabetes. General study points: Patients showed naive, central memory and Treg TCRB repertoires that appeared more similar than those of healthy donors.

The CDR3 is 16 amino acids. J gave up 5 bases and V 4 bases, and 10 bases lay outside the gene matches. Per germline, CDR1 SGDLS and CDR2 YYNGEE. All of the isolated RNA was reverse transcribed, so expressed TCRB transcripts were sequenced. Repertoires were generated with immunoSEQ multiplex PCR, while TCRdb's copy carries only in-frame clones and drops some. The top ten hold about 0.086% of the sample, which has 620,000 or so clones, around 15% seen once. Sequencing was carried out using naive CD4+ T cells from blood. The V and J genes are TRBV9 and TRBJ2-3; 10 nucleotides line up with TRBD1. The receptor comes from a man between 18 and 35 years old in good health. The CDR3 is CASSLPGTGARDTQYF. DNA of the CDR3: TGTGCCAGCAGCCTTCCCGGGACAGGGGCTAGAGATACGCAGTATTTT.